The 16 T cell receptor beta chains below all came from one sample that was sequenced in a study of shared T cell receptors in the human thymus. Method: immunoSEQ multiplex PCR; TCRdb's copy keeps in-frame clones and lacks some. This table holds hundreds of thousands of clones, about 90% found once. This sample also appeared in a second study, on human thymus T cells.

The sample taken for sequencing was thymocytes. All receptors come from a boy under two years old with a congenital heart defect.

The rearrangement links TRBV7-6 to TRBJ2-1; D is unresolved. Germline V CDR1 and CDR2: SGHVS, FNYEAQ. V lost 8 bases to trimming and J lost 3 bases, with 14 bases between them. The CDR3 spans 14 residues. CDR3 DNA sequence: TGTGCCAGCGCCCCGTGGCTTGGCTACAATGAGCAGTTCTTC. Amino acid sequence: CASAPWLGYNEQFF.

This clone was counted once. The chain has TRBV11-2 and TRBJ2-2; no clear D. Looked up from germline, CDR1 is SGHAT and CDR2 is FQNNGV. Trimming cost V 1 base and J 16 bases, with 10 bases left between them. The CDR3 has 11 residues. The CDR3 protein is CASSLGQVAFF. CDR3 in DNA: TGTGCCAGCAGCTTAGGTCAGGTGGCGTTTTTT.

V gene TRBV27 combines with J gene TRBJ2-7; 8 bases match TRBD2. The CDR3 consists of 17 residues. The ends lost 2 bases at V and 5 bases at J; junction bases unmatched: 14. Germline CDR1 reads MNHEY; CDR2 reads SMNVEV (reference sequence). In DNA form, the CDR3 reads TGTGCCAGCAGTTTAGCAGCGGGAGTTTTATGCTGGGACGAGCAGTACTTC. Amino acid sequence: CASSLAAGVLCWDEQYF.

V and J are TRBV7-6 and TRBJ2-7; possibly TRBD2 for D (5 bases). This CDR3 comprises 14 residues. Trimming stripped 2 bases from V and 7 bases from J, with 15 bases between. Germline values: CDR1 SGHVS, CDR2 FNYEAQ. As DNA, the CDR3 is TGTGCCAGCAGCTTACTTTTGGAGGCTTGTGAGCAGTACTTC. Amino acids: CASSLLLEACEQYF.

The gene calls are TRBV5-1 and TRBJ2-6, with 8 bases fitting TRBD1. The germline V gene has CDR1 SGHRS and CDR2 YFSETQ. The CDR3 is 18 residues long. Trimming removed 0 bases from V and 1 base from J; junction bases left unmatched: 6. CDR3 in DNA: TGCGCCAGCAGCTTGGGACAGGGGCCGGGTTCTGGGGCCAACGTCCTGACTTTC. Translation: CASSLGQGPGSGANVLTF.

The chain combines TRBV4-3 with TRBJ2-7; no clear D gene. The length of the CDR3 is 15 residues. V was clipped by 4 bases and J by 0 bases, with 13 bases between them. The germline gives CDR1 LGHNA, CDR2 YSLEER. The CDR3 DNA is TGCGCCAGCAGCCGTGCTGCGTACGACTCCTACGAGCAGTACTTC. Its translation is CASSRAAYDSYEQYF.

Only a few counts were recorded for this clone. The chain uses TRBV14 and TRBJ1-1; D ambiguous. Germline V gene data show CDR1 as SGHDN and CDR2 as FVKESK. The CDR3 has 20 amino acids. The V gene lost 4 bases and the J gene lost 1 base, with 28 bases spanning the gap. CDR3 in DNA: TGTGCCAGCAGCCCCACCCCTCGAGAAGGGCCGGGATATTGGAACACTGAAGCTTTCTTT. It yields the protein CASSPTPREGPGYWNTEAFF.

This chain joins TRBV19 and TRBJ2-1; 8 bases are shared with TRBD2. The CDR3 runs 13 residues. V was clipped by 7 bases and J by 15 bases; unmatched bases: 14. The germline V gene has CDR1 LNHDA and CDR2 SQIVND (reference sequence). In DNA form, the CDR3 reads TGTGCCAGTACCCAGGGTTGGGGACTAGAGTCGTTCTTC. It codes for CASTQGWGLESFF.

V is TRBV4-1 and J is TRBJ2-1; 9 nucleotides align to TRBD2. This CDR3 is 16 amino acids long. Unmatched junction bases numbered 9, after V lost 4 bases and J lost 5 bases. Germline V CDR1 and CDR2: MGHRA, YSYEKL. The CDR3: CASSPPVAGGHNEQFF. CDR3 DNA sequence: TGCGCCAGCAGCCCGCCCGTGGCGGGAGGGCACAATGAGCAGTTCTTC.

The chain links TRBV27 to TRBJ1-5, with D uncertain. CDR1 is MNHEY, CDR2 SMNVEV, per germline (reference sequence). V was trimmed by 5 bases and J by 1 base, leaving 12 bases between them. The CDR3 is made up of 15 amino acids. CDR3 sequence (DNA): TGTGCCAGCAGTCCGAGGGCAGTGAGCAATCAGCCCCAGCATTTT. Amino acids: CASSPRAVSNQPQHF.

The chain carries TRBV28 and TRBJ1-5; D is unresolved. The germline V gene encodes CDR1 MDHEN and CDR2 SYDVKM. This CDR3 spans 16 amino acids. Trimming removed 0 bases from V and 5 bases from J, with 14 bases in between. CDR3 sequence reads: CASSLCVPPGHQPQHF. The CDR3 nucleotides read TGTGCCAGCAGTTTATGCGTGCCACCTGGGCATCAGCCCCAGCATTTT.

For the CDR3, the DNA is TGTGCCAGTAGTTATATTTTCAGGGCGGCGAACACCGGGGAGCTGTTTTTT. Protein: CASSYIFRAANTGELFF. The chain combines TRBV19 with TRBJ2-2, with D possibly matching TRBD1 (5 bases). The CDR3 is 17 residues long. Looked up from germline, CDR1 is LNHDA and CDR2 is SQIVND (reference sequence). The V end lost 5 bases, the J end lost 0 bases, and 16 bases lay between the germline ends. Drawing the rest from reference TRBV19 and TRBJ2-2, the complete variable domain is DGGITQSPKYLFRKEGQNVTLSCEQNLNHDAMYWYRQDPGQGLRLIYYSQIVNDFQKGDIAEGYSVSREKKESFPLTVTSAQKNPTAFYLCASSYIFRAANTGELFFGEGSRLTVL.

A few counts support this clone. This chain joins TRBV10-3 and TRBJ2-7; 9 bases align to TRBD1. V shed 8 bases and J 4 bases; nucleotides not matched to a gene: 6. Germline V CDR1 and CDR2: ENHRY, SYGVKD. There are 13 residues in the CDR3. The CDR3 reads CAISQGTGYEQYF. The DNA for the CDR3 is TGTGCCATCTCGCAGGGGACAGGGTACGAGCAGTACTTC.

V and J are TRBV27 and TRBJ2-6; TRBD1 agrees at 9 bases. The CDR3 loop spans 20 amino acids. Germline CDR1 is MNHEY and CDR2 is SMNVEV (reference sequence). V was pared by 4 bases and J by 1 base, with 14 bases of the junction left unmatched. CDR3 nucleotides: TGTGCCAGCAGTTCTAACGTCCACCGGGACAGGGAATCTGGGGCCAACGTCCTGACTTTC. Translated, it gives CASSSNVHRDRESGANVLTF. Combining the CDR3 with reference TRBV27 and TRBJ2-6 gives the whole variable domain EAQVTQNPRYLITVTGKKLTVTCSQNMNHEYMSWYRQDPGLGLRQIYYSMNVEVTDKGDVPEGYKVSRKEKRNFPLILESPSPNQTSLYFCASSSNVHRDRESGANVLTFGAGSRLTVL.

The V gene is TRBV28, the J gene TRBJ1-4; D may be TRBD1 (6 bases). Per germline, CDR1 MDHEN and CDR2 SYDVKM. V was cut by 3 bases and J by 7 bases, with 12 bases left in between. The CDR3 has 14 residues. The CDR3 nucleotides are TGTGCCAGCAGTTTGGGGGCCGGCGGTGAAAAACTGTTTTTT. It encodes CASSLGAGGEKLFF.

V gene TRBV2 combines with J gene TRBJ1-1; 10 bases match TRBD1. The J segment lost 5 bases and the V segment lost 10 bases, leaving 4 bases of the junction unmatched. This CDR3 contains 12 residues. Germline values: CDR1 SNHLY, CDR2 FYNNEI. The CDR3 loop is CANGQGGTEAFF. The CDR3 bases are TGTGCCAACGGACAGGGGGGGACTGAAGCTTTCTTT. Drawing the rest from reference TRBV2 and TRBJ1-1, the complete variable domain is EPEVTQTPSHQVTQMGQEVILRCVPISNHLYFYWYRQILGQKVEFLVSFYNNEISEKSEIFDDQFSVERPDGSNFTLKIRSTKLEDSAMYFCANGQGGTEAFFGQGTRLTVV.